The 28 T cell receptor beta chains in this list originate from one sample, sequenced in a study of cytomegalovirus exposure and HLA in healthy donors. With 60 Vbeta and 13 Jbeta primers, the PCR was carried out. Assay used: immunoSEQ multiplex PCR; TCRdb lists only in-frame clones, some missing. The sample shows approximately 130,000 clones, around 73% of them seen only once. The sequenced sample was PBMCs. The receptors were gathered from a man in his forties or fifties in good health and CMV-seronegative.

This sequence joins TRBV30 and TRBJ1-1; D gene uncertain. V lost 8 bases and J lost 1, with 8 bases in between. From germline, CDR1 is GTSNPN and CDR2 SVGIG (reference sequence). The CDR3 spans 11 residues. The CDR3 sequence: CARQANTEAFF. CDR3 DNA: TGTGCCCGGCAGGCGAACACTGAAGCTTTCTTT. Combining the CDR3 with reference TRBV30 and TRBJ1-1 gives the whole variable domain SQTIHQWPATLVQPVGSPLSLECTVEGTSNPNLYWYRQAAGRGLQLLFYSVGIGQISSEVPQNLSASRPQDRQFILSSKKLLLSDSGFYLCARQANTEAFFGQGTRLTVV.

This clone occurred once. The chain recombines TRBV28 with TRBJ1-2, with D tentatively TRBD1 (5 bases). With 6 bases removed from V and 4 bases from J, the gap between germline ends came to 18 bases. The length of the CDR3 is 15 residues. Germline assignment: CDR1 MDHEN and CDR2 SYDVKM. The CDR3 DNA reads as TGTGCCAGCAGCAGCAACCGGGGGGTTAGCTATGGCTACACCTTC. This codes for CASSSNRGVSYGYTF.

The chain has TRBV9 and TRBJ2-7; the D gene is possibly TRBD2 (5 bases). Germline V CDR1 and CDR2: SGDLS, YYNGEE. This CDR3 has 14 residues. Deletions cut 0 bases from V and 2 bases from J, with 9 bases between. CDR3 in amino acids: CASSVDPGTYEQYF. In nucleotides, the CDR3 is TGTGCCAGCAGCGTAGACCCGGGGACCTACGAGCAGTACTTC.

This sequence joins TRBV29-1 and TRBJ2-7; D ambiguous. There are 11 residues in the CDR3. Per the germline V gene, CDR1 is SQVTM and CDR2 is ANQGSEA. Trimming stripped 6 bases from V and 2 bases from J, with 8 bases between. As DNA, the CDR3 is TGCAGCGTGAAGGAGACCTACGAGCAGTACTTC. As protein: CSVKETYEQYF.

This clone has only one observation. The chain employs TRBV7-3 and TRBJ2-7; TRBD2 aligns across 7 bases. V lost 2 bases to trimming and J lost 4 bases; unmatched junction nucleotides: 8. CDR3 length equals 15 residues. Germline CDR1 is SGHTA and CDR2 is FQGTGA. The CDR3 here is CASSLGAGAEYEQYF. The CDR3 bases are TGTGCCAGCAGCTTAGGGGCGGGAGCTGAGTACGAGCAGTACTTC.

The rearrangement uses TRBV30 and TRBJ2-5; 11 bases agree with TRBD2. The germline V gene has CDR1 GTSNPN and CDR2 SVGIG (reference sequence). With V trimmed by 1 base and J by 2 bases, 3 bases remained unmatched. The CDR3 length is 15 residues. CDR3 residues: CAWSGLAGLQETQYF. Written as DNA, the CDR3 is TGTGCCTGGAGTGGACTAGCGGGACTACAAGAGACCCAGTACTTC.

The gene calls are TRBV7-2 and TRBJ2-2, with 9 bases identical to TRBD2. Germline CDR1 and CDR2: SGHTA and FQGNSA. The CDR3 is 16 amino acids. The J segment lost 4 bases and the V segment lost 6 bases, leaving 9 bases of the junction unmatched. CDR3 sequence: CASRPGLAIPTGELFF. CDR3 nucleotide sequence: TGTGCCAGCAGACCGGGACTAGCTATTCCCACCGGGGAGCTGTTTTTT.

The chain carries TRBV5-4 and TRBJ2-6; TRBD1 matches 10 bases. In germline, CDR1 is SGHNT, CDR2 YYREEE (reference sequence). The J segment lost 2 bases and the V segment lost 5 bases, leaving 4 bases of the junction unmatched. There are 16 residues in the CDR3. CDR3 amino acids: CASRTGGPPGANVLTF. Here the CDR3 DNA reads TGTGCCAGCAGGACAGGGGGCCCTCCTGGGGCCAACGTCCTGACTTTC.

The chain has TRBV28 and TRBJ1-4, with 7 bases aligning to TRBD1. Germline V gives CDR1 MDHEN, CDR2 SYDVKM. The length of the CDR3 is 17 residues. J was trimmed by 6 bases and V by 5 bases; bases with no gene match: 15. Here the CDR3 DNA reads TGTGCCAGCAGTGCCCATTCGGGAAGGGGGCTTGATGAAAAACTGTTTTTT. Its protein is CASSAHSGRGLDEKLFF.

This clone was detected only a few times. This sequence joins TRBV29-1 and TRBJ1-5; unclear D gene. Germline V gene lookup returns CDR1 SQVTM and CDR2 ANQGSEA. CDR3 length equals 12 residues. The V and J ends lost 7 bases and 7 bases respectively, with 14 bases between them. The CDR3 is CSASSVGQPQHF. CDR3 DNA sequence: TGCAGCGCATCGTCCGTCGGGCAGCCCCAGCATTTT.

The chain joins TRBV27 to TRBJ2-7; 11 bases are shared with TRBD1. The CDR3 consists of 14 residues. Looked up from germline, CDR1 is MNHEY and CDR2 is SMNVEV (reference sequence). V trimming: 5 bases; J trimming: 4 bases; junction bases outside the gene matches: 4. CDR3 coding DNA: TGTGCCAGCAGTGTCCGGGACAGGGGGTACGAGCAGTACTTC. Amino acids: CASSVRDRGYEQYF.

This clone was recorded once. This chain links TRBV5-1 with TRBJ2-5; 7 nucleotides match TRBD1. The J call may be mistaken, given a closer DNA end match to TRBJ2-7. This CDR3 comprises 15 residues. CDR1 SGHRS and CDR2 YFSETQ come from the germline V gene. This chain's CDR3 is CASSQQGSSSYEQYF. As DNA, the CDR3 is TGCGCCAGCAGCCAACAGGGGTCCAGCTCCTACGAGCAGTACTTC.

V and J are TRBV6-1 and TRBJ1-5; D unresolved. The V end lost 2 bases, the J end lost 6 bases, and 11 bases lay between the germline ends. Germline CDR1 MNHNS, CDR2 SASEGT. This CDR3 contains 14 residues. The CDR3 sequence is CASSEPAVSQPQHF. The DNA for the CDR3 is TGTGCCAGCAGTGAACCCGCAGTCAGTCAGCCCCAGCATTTT.

This clone appeared a few times. V gene TRBV7-3 combines with J gene TRBJ2-2; D is perhaps TRBD2 (5 bases). Germline CDR1 SGHTA, CDR2 FQGTGA. The CDR3 covers 17 residues. V dropped 5 bases and J dropped 4 bases, with 20 bases sitting between them. The CDR3 is CASSKTKLGIGTGELFF. The CDR3 DNA reads TGTGCCAGCAGCAAGACCAAGCTCGGGATTGGCACCGGGGAGCTGTTTTTT.

The chain couples TRBV25-1 to TRBJ2-7, with 13 positions matching TRBD2. The junction had 15 bases not matched to a gene; V was cut back by 10 bases and J by 3 bases. The V gene's germline CDR1 is MGHDK and CDR2 SYGVNS. This CDR3 spans 17 amino acids. CDR3 sequence (DNA): TGTGCCACCCAGGGTGGGACTAGCGGGGCCTATCGCTACGAGCAGTACTTC. Amino acid sequence: CATQGGTSGAYRYEQYF.

The CDR3 DNA follows: TGCGCCAGCAGCGAAACTACAGGGGATGGCTACACCTTC. Translation gives CASSETTGDGYTF. The rearrangement joins TRBV5-1 to TRBJ1-2; TRBD1 matches at 7 bases. The CDR3 is made up of 13 amino acids. The ends lost 4 bases at V and 6 bases at J; junction bases unmatched: 6. In germline, CDR1 is SGHRS, CDR2 YFSETQ. Together with reference TRBV5-1 and TRBJ1-2, the CDR3 gives the full variable domain: KAGVTQTPRYLIKTRGQQVTLSCSPISGHRSVSWYQQTPGQGLQFLFEYFSETQRNKGNFPGRFSGRQFSNSRSEMNVSTLELGDSALYLCASSETTGDGYTFGSGTRLTVV.

V and J are TRBV7-8 and TRBJ2-7, with 12 bases matching TRBD2. Germline V gene sequence: CDR1 SGHVS, CDR2 FQNEAQ. Trimming took 4 bases from V and 6 from J; bases not matched to a gene: 1. The length of the CDR3 is 13 residues. The CDR3 loop is CASSSGLAGEQYF. The DNA for the CDR3 is TGTGCCAGCAGCTCGGGACTAGCGGGCGAGCAGTACTTC.

This clone has a handful of counts. This chain connects TRBV1 to TRBJ2-2; the D call of TRBD1 is as the table states it, not checked on the DNA. TRBV1 is a listed pseudogene. The CDR3 is 13 residues long. The CDR3 protein is CTSRFTNTGELFF. CDR3 coding DNA: TGCACCAGCAGATTCACGAACACCGGGGAGCTGTTTTTT.

The chain links TRBV28 to TRBJ1-2, with D unresolved. Germline V CDR1 and CDR2: MDHEN, SYDVKM. The CDR3 length is 11 residues. V lost 4 bases and J lost 10, with 10 bases in between. The CDR3 DNA reads as TGTGCCAGCAGTTACACAGCACACTACACCTTC. Amino acids: CASSYTAHYTF.

The rearrangement links TRBV28 to TRBJ1-3; 7 nucleotides align to TRBD1. The CDR3 loop spans 17 amino acids. The V gene end was trimmed by 2 bases and the J gene end by 0 bases; junction bases not matched to a gene: 7. Germline-derived CDR1 and CDR2 are MDHEN and SYDVKM. The CDR3 sequence: CASSLKHRGGSGNTIYF. The CDR3 DNA follows: TGTGCCAGCAGTTTAAAACACAGGGGTGGCTCTGGAAACACCATATATTTT.

The V and J genes are TRBV29-1 and TRBJ2-1, with 9 bases fitting TRBD2. CDR3 length: 12 amino acids. The J segment lost 10 bases and the V segment lost 2 bases, leaving 3 bases of the junction unmatched. CDR1 is SQVTM and CDR2 is ANQGSEA in the germline V gene. CDR3 bases: TGCAGCGTTGAAATACTAGCGGGCGAGCAGTTCTTC. It specifies CSVEILAGEQFF.

This clone was observed a single time. The V call is TRBV15, the J call TRBJ1-4; D gene ambiguous. CDR3 length equals 15 residues. V was shortened by 0 bases and J by 8 bases, with 13 bases between the two germline ends. Per germline, CDR1 LNHNV and CDR2 YYDKDF (reference sequence). In DNA, the CDR3 is TGTGCCACCAGCAGAGATTGGGCCGGAGGGGAAAAACTGTTTTTT. Its protein product is CATSRDWAGGEKLFF. Full variable domain (remainder filled in from reference TRBV15 and TRBJ1-4): DAMVIQNPRYQVTQFGKPVTLSCSQTLNHNVMYWYQQKSSQAPKLLFHYYDKDFNNEADTPDNFQSRRPNTSFCFLDIRSPGLGDTAMYLCATSRDWAGGEKLFFGSGTQLSVL.

The chain has TRBV19 and TRBJ2-7; unclear D gene. Germline-derived CDR1 and CDR2 are LNHDA and SQIVND (reference sequence). V was shortened by 4 bases and J by 2 bases, with 9 bases between the two germline ends. The CDR3 spans 13 residues. CDR3 DNA sequence: TGTGCCAGTAGTAAACAAGTCACCTACGAGCAGTACTTC. Its protein is CASSKQVTYEQYF.

This chain connects TRBV19 to TRBJ1-1; a weak D match, TRBD1 (6 bases). Between the trimmed V and J ends, which lost 7 bases and 4 bases, there was a span of 10 bases. This CDR3 has 12 residues. The germline CDR1 and CDR2 sequences are LNHDA and SQIVND (reference sequence). CDR3 sequence (DNA): TGTGCCAGTAAGGGGGATATCACTGAAGCTTTCTTT. Its protein is CASKGDITEAFF.

The chain joins TRBV5-1 to TRBJ2-5, with 8 bases fitting TRBD2. The CDR3 length is 14 residues. Germline-derived CDR1 and CDR2 are SGHRS and YFSETQ. Trimming at V came to 5 bases and at J to 3 bases, leaving 6 bases not matched to a gene. CDR3 nucleotides: TGCGCCAGCAGACCGGGACTAGGGGAAGAGACCCAGTACTTC. It codes for CASRPGLGEETQYF.

This clone was seen only once. Compared with germline, one end of the junction differs, possibly owing to a read error. The CDR3 DNA is TGTGCCAGCAGCTTAAGCTCGGCGGGAGTGTATATCCTCTTC. Translating it yields CASSLSSAGVYILF. The chain joins TRBV7-2 to TRBJ2-1; TRBD2 agrees at 7 bases. CDR1 SGHTA and CDR2 FQGNSA come from the germline V gene. The CDR3 sequence is 14 residues long.

The table lists this clone with a count of one. The rearrangement uses TRBV27 and TRBJ2-7; 8 bases map to TRBD1. V was clipped by 6 bases and J by 4 bases; unmatched bases: 5. The CDR3 spans 13 residues. Germline V gives CDR1 MNHEY, CDR2 SMNVEV (reference sequence). In DNA, the CDR3 is TGTGCCAGCAGCCGGACAGGGACGTACGAGCAGTACTTC. Protein sequence: CASSRTGTYEQYF.

V usage is TRBV20-1 and J usage is TRBJ1-4; D perhaps matches TRBD1 (5 bases). Germline V gene lookup returns CDR1 DFQATT and CDR2 SNEGSKA (reference sequence). Trimming left V 5 bases short and J 8 bases short, with 9 bases between. This CDR3 contains 11 residues. The CDR3 nucleotides read TGCAGTGCTCCCGCAGGGGAAAAACTGTTTTTT. As protein: CSAPAGEKLFF.